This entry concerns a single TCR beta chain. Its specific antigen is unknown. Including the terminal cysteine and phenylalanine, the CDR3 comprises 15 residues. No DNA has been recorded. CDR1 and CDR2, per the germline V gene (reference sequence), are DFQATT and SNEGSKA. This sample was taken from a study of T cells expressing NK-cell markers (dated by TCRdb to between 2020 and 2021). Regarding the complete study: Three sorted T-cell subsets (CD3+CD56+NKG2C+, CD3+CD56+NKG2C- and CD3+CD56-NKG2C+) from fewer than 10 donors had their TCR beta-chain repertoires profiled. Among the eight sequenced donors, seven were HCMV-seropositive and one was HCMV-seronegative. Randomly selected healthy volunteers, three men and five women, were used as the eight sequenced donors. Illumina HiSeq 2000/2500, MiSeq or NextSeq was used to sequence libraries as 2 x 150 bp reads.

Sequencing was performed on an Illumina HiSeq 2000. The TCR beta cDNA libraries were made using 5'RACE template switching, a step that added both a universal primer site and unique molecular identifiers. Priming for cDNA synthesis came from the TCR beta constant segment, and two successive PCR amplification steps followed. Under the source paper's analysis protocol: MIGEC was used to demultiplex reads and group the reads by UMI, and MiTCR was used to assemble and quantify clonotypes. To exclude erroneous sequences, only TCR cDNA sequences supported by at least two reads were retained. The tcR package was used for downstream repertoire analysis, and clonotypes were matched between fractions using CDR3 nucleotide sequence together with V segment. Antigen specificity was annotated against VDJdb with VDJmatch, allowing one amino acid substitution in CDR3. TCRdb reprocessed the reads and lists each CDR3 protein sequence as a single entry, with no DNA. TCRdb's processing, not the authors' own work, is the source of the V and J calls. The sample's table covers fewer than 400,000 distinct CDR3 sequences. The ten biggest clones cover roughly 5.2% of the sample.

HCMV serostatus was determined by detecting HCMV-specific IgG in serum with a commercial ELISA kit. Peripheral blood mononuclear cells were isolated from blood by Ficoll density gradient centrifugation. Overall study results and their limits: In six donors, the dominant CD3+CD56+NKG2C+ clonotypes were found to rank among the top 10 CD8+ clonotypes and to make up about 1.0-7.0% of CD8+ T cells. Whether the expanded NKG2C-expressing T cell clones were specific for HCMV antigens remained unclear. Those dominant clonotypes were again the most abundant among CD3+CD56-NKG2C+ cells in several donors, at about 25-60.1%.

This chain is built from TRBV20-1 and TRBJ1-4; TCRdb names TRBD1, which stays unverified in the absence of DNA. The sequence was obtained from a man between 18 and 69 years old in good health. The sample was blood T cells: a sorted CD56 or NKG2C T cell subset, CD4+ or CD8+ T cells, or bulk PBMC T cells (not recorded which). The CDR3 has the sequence CSARVVRGRSEKLFF.